These 23 T cell receptor beta chains share one sample of origin, sequenced in a study of shared clonotypes between healthy human individuals. CD8 cells classed as naive were CD45RO-negative and positively selected for CCR7, excluding terminally differentiated effector memory CD45RA+ cells. Sequencing was performed with immunoSEQ multiplex PCR; in TCRdb, only in-frame clones are kept and a portion is missing. The sample holds about 2 million clones, over 85% seen once. The source material was naive CD8+ T cells sorted from blood. The receptor set was obtained from a man aged 18 to 29 in good health.

The rearrangement uses TRBV2 and TRBJ2-7, with D hard to call. The CDR3 length is 13 residues. The V end lost 8 bases, the J end lost 3 bases, and 14 bases lay between the germline ends. Germline V gene data show CDR1 as SNHLY and CDR2 as FYNNEI. The CDR3 DNA reads as TGTGCCAGCCGGGCAGCGCAAGACTACGAGCAGTACTTC. Its protein product is CASRAAQDYEQYF.

The chain has TRBV29-1 and TRBJ2-3, with D perhaps matching TRBD2 (5 bases). The CDR3 is 14 residues long. Germline CDR1 SQVTM, CDR2 ANQGSEA. V gave up 4 bases and J gave up 2 bases, with 13 bases separating them. As DNA, the CDR3 is TGCAGCGTTGTGACGGGGAGTAACACAGATACGCAGTATTTT. Encoded protein: CSVVTGSNTDTQYF.

V gene TRBV5-1 combines with J gene TRBJ2-2; TRBD2 agrees at 9 bases. The CDR3 is 17 amino acids. CDR1 SGHRS and CDR2 YFSETQ come from the germline V gene. Germline trimming cut 3 bases from V and 5 bases from J; bases unmatched to any gene: 11. CDR3 sequence reads: CASSSVQREELTGELFF. The CDR3 coding sequence is TGCGCCAGCAGCTCTGTTCAGCGGGAGGAATTAACCGGGGAGCTGTTTTTT.

The gene calls are TRBV6-1 and TRBJ1-5; 7 bases are shared with TRBD1. This CDR3 comprises 16 residues. J lost 4 bases, V lost 2 bases, and 8 bases had no gene match. Germline loops: CDR1 MNHNS, CDR2 SASEGT. The CDR3 sequence: CASSEFAGQQNQPQHF. The CDR3 DNA follows: TGTGCCAGCAGTGAATTTGCGGGACAGCAGAATCAGCCCCAGCATTTT.

The chain recombines TRBV7-9 with TRBJ1-1; 7 positions agree with TRBD1. Per the germline V gene, CDR1 is SEHNR and CDR2 is FQNEAQ (reference sequence). The CDR3 has 12 amino acids. J lost 11 bases, V lost 2 bases, and 5 bases had no gene match. CDR3 DNA sequence: TGTGCCAGCAGCTTACAGGGGGATAATGCTTTCTTT. Translating gives CASSLQGDNAFF.

This chain's CDR3 is CASSLETSPYYEQYF. CDR3 coding DNA: TGTGCCAGCAGCTTAGAGACTAGCCCTTACTACGAGCAGTACTTC. The chain joins TRBV7-9 to TRBJ2-7, with 7 bases identical to TRBD2. Germline loops: CDR1 SEHNR, CDR2 FQNEAQ (reference sequence). The J segment lost 3 bases and the V segment lost 1 base, leaving 6 bases of the junction unmatched. The CDR3 is made up of 15 amino acids.

This chain uses TRBV5-1 with TRBJ1-1; D perhaps matches TRBD1 (6 bases). The length of the CDR3 is 12 residues. Germline lookup yields CDR1 SGHRS and CDR2 YFSETQ. The ends were cut back, 6 bases at V and 7 bases at J, with 13 bases in the middle. The CDR3 nucleotides are TGCGCCAGCAAGGGGGGGGCTGGTGAAGCTTTCTTT. Amino acids: CASKGGAGEAFF.

Points on this clone: Within the sample, other DNA sequences also encode this same CDR3. The gene calls are TRBV2 and TRBJ1-2; D may be TRBD1 (6 bases). This CDR3 has 13 residues. The germline V gene encodes CDR1 SNHLY and CDR2 FYNNEI. Trimming stripped 7 bases from V and 1 base from J, with 10 bases between. CDR3 nucleotide sequence: TGTGCCAGCAAAACAGGGAGTAACTATGGCTACACCTTC. It specifies CASKTGSNYGYTF.

The V and J genes are TRBV5-5 and TRBJ2-7; TRBD2 aligns across 7 bases. V lost 1 base, J lost 6 bases, and 4 bases stayed unmatched. This CDR3 comprises 13 residues. Germline loops: CDR1 SGHKS, CDR2 YYEKEE (reference sequence). The CDR3 loop is CASSLPGEGEQYF. Here the CDR3 DNA reads TGTGCCAGCAGCTTGCCCGGGGAGGGCGAGCAGTACTTC. The complete variable domain, with remaining parts taken from reference TRBV5-5 and TRBJ2-7, reads DAGVTQSPTHLIKTRGQQVTLRCSPISGHKSVSWYQQVLGQGPQFIFQYYEKEERGRGNFPDRFSARQFPNYSSELNVNALLLGDSALYLCASSLPGEGEQYFGPGTRLTVT.

This clone is a singleton in its sample. A read error may account for a junction end that differs from germline. Other nucleotide sequences in the sample specify the same CDR3. This chain joins TRBV5-1 and TRBJ2-1; no clear D. The CDR3 contains 12 residues. Germline V gene data show CDR1 as SGHRS and CDR2 as YFSETQ. The CDR3 is CASSLADNEQFF. CDR3 coding DNA: TGCGCCAGCAGTTTGGCCGACAATGAGCAGTTCTTC.

The CDR3 loop reads CASSTSETGLNSPLHF. The DNA for the CDR3 is TGTGCCAGCAGCACTAGTGAGACAGGGTTGAATTCACCCCTCCACTTT. The chain combines TRBV7-9 with TRBJ1-6, with 7 nucleotides matching TRBD1. Germline values: CDR1 SEHNR, CDR2 FQNEAQ (reference sequence). Losses at the gene ends were 5 bases for V and 7 bases for J; bases not matched to a gene: 11. The CDR3 length is 16 residues.

V is TRBV9 and J is TRBJ2-7; tentatively, D is TRBD2 (5 bases). This CDR3 is built from 15 residues. The germline V gene encodes CDR1 SGDLS and CDR2 YYNGEE. V shed 0 bases and J shed 1 base, with 11 bases lying between them. CDR3 protein: CASSVEGGRSYEQYF. DNA for the CDR3: TGTGCCAGCAGCGTAGAAGGAGGAAGGTCCTACGAGCAGTACTTC.

The J gene is TRBJ2-7, the V gene TRBV7-6, with D unresolved. The CDR3 length is 13 residues. Looked up from germline, CDR1 is SGHVS and CDR2 is FNYEAQ. V was shortened by 3 bases and J by 6 bases, with 12 bases between the two germline ends. The CDR3 DNA follows: TGTGCCAGCAGCTTGGAAAACTGGGGCGAGCAGTACTTC. Amino acid sequence: CASSLENWGEQYF.

This chain connects TRBV5-6 to TRBJ2-7; D not resolved. The V end lost 1 base, the J end lost 2 bases, and 13 bases lay between the germline ends. Germline CDR1 reads SGHDT; CDR2 reads YYEEEE. This CDR3 is 15 amino acids long. The CDR3 sequence is CASSLSAAGPYEQYF. The CDR3 DNA follows: TGTGCCAGCAGCTTGAGCGCGGCCGGGCCCTACGAGCAGTACTTC. Together with reference TRBV5-6 and TRBJ2-7, the CDR3 gives the full variable domain: DAGVTQSPTHLIKTRGQQVTLRCSPKSGHDTVSWYQQALGQGPQFIFQYYEEEERQRGNFPDRFSGHQFPNYSSELNVNALLLGDSALYLCASSLSAAGPYEQYFGPGTRLTVT.

This sequence joins TRBV28 and TRBJ1-3, with D possibly TRBD1 on 5 matching bases. The CDR3 sequence is 14 residues long. The germline V gene has CDR1 MDHEN and CDR2 SYDVKM. Trimming took 6 bases from V and 2 from J, leaving 11 bases between them. The CDR3 region has the DNA TGTGCCAGCAGGCCGGGGCAGACTGGAAACACCATATATTTT. It yields the protein CASRPGQTGNTIYF.

The chain uses TRBV6-6 and TRBJ1-3; D not resolved. The length of the CDR3 is 11 residues. Deletions cut 11 bases from V and 4 bases from J, with 9 bases between. In germline, CDR1 is MNHNY, CDR2 SVGAGI (reference sequence). The CDR3 sequence: CAGWKGNTIYF. CDR3 nucleotide sequence: TGTGCCGGCTGGAAAGGAAACACCATATATTTT.

The V call is TRBV27, the J call TRBJ2-7; 7 positions agree with TRBD2. This CDR3 has 16 amino acids. Germline V gives CDR1 MNHEY, CDR2 SMNVEV (reference sequence). Losses at the gene ends were 6 bases for V and 2 bases for J; bases not matched to a gene: 13. The CDR3 loop reads CASSGMASGFAYEQYF. As DNA, the CDR3 is TGTGCCAGCAGCGGTATGGCTAGCGGTTTCGCCTACGAGCAGTACTTC.

This sequence joins TRBV28 and TRBJ1-1; TRBD1 agrees at 7 bases. V gave up 1 base and J gave up 2 bases; unmatched junction bases: 10. Germline V gene sequence: CDR1 MDHEN, CDR2 SYDVKM. This CDR3 region has 17 residues. The CDR3 sequence: CASSLSVTGDENTEAFF. CDR3 in DNA: TGTGCCAGCAGTTTATCGGTAACAGGGGACGAAAACACTGAAGCTTTCTTT. Filled out from reference TRBV28 and TRBJ1-1, the complete variable domain reads DVKVTQSSRYLVKRTGEKVFLECVQDMDHENMFWYRQDPGLGLRLIYFSYDVKMKEKGDIPEGYSVSREKKERFSLILESASTNQTSMYLCASSLSVTGDENTEAFFGQGTRLTVV.

The chain couples TRBV7-8 to TRBJ1-4; TRBD1 agrees at 8 bases. This CDR3 comprises 14 residues. CDR1 is SGHVS and CDR2 is FQNEAQ in the germline V gene. V lost 1 base, J lost 5 bases, and 0 bases stayed unmatched. CDR3 protein: CASSLGQGNEKLFF. The CDR3 nucleotides read TGTGCCAGCAGCTTAGGACAGGGGAATGAAAAACTGTTTTTT.

The rearrangement joins TRBV30 to TRBJ1-2; D remains unclear. Germline CDR1 and CDR2: GTSNPN and SVGIG (reference sequence). V was pared by 8 bases and J by 0 bases, with 7 bases between. The length of the CDR3 is 11 residues. CDR3 sequence reads: CASGANYGYTF. For the CDR3, the DNA is TGTGCCAGCGGAGCTAACTATGGCTACACCTTC. Variable domain in full (rest from reference TRBV30 and TRBJ1-2): SQTIHQWPATLVQPVGSPLSLECTVEGTSNPNLYWYRQAAGRGLQLLFYSVGIGQISSEVPQNLSASRPQDRQFILSSKKLLLSDSGFYLCASGANYGYTFGSGTRLTVV.

V gene TRBV27 combines with J gene TRBJ1-1; D is unresolved. V was cut by 6 bases and J by 0 bases, with 17 bases left in between. Germline V gives CDR1 MNHEY, CDR2 SMNVEV (reference sequence). CDR3 length: 16 residues. The CDR3 DNA follows: TGTGCCAGCAGCCCTTCCGGACCGGAACTGAACACTGAAGCTTTCTTT. It codes for CASSPSGPELNTEAFF.

On this clone itself: Different DNA sequences within this sample yield the same CDR3. The V gene is TRBV18, the J gene TRBJ2-7, with TRBD2 as a possible D gene (6 bases). The CDR3 length is 14 residues. Looked up from germline, CDR1 is KGHSH and CDR2 is LQKENI. With 0 bases removed from V and 1 base from J, the gap between germline ends came to 7 bases. The CDR3 protein is CASSPPEGSYEQYF. CDR3 DNA sequence: TGTGCCAGCTCACCACCGGAGGGGTCCTACGAGCAGTACTTC.

Comments on this clone: This sample includes further DNA sequences coding for the same CDR3. The V call is TRBV9, the J call TRBJ1-1; maybe TRBD1 (6 bases). CDR3 size: 15 residues. Germline V CDR1 and CDR2: SGDLS, YYNGEE. Trimming took off 0 bases at V and 1 base at J, with 10 bases between the two ends. CDR3 sequence: CASSVEGGGNTEAFF. The CDR3 DNA reads TGTGCCAGCAGCGTAGAAGGGGGAGGGAACACTGAAGCTTTCTTT.